This T cell receptor (beta chain) came from a study of T cell repertoires in aging, cancer and after chemotherapy (dated by TCRdb to the late 2010s). Regarding the research as a whole: Donors spanned six age groups from 30 or younger to 70 or older, with at least three individuals per group. Peripheral blood TCR beta repertoires from healthy donors and cancer patients were profiled to examine immunoaging and T cell reconstitution after chemotherapy. The complete dataset included around 8.8 million TCR reads. In the solid tumor group, the paired samples taken before and after chemotherapy came from patients with brain tumors (glioblastoma) who were receiving therapy based on temozolomide. Alongside fewer than 100 healthy donors serving as a reference group, the cohort included roughly 220 cancer patients, of whom some 91 had hematological cancers and 110 to 140 had solid cancers.

TCR beta rearrangements were amplified from genomic DNA extracted from peripheral blood rather than from sorted cells or RNA. A note on this clonotype: Its antigen target is currently unknown. The sample holds no much larger clone one base away, and base qualities are not on file.

Here is what the overall study found, with its caveats: The authors noted that the repertoire data do not allow conclusions about immunological memory after chemotherapy. Declining TCR diversity with age in healthy donors was mainly explained by loss of richness; in cancer patients, loss of evenness also contributed. Compared with age-matched healthy donors, untreated patients with hematological or solid cancers had significantly lower TCR diversity and higher clonality in blood. In both cancer cohorts, median generation probability rose over the chemotherapy interval, which suggests that the repertoire was reconstituted through rebound thymic output.

From a lookup of the germline V gene (reference sequence), CDR1 and CDR2 are GTSNPN and SVGIG. V is reduced by 3 bases and J by 1 base, leaving a spacing of 21 bases between them. The CDR3 numbers 17 residues from cysteine through phenylalanine. Just CDR3 DNA is preserved here, 51 bases in frame from base 1. Rearranged TRB sequences spanning V, D and J segments were amplified by multiplex touch-down PCR using a mixed TRB-A/B primer pool. Illumina adapters and sample indices were added to the amplicons in two consecutive PCR reactions performed with Phusion HS II polymerase. Amplicons were gel-purified with the NucleoSpin Gel and PCR Clean-up kit, then checked with Qubit and an Agilent 2100 Bioanalyzer. Sequencing of libraries was carried out on an Illumina MiSeq in 600-cycle, single-indexed, paired-end runs. As for how the authors treated the data: MiXCR versions 2.12 and 3.0.5 were used to process TRB sequences. Each unique CDR3 nucleotide sequence counted as one clone, and only productive sequences with at least two reads were retained. Repertoire metrics included Shannon diversity, evenness, clonality (one minus evenness), and alpha-parameterized diversity profiles from alpha 0 to 5. The IGoR algorithm was used to compute generation probabilities of clones in paired pre- and post-chemotherapy samples. TCRdb redid the processing of the public reads, applying fastp at Q25 and MiXCR, and retained in-frame beta chains. All rows with the same CDR3 protein become a single entry with the most common DNA and genes. Here the V and J calls rest on TCRdb's processing, not on the authors' analysis. The sample table records over 3,000 distinct CDR3 sequences; 25% to 30% of these occur just once. The biggest ten clones account for roughly 4% of the sample.

The sequence was collected from a human donor with a solid tumor. The sequence is built from TRBV30 and TRBJ1-1, and possibly TRBD1, on 6 matching bases. Sequencing was carried out using blood. The nucleotide sequence reads TGTGCCTGGAGCCACCGGACGGGGGGCGGTTGGAACACTGAAGCTTTCTTT. It codes for CAWSHRTGGGWNTEAFF.